The source of this T cell receptor beta chain is a study of T-cell memory formation after mild COVID-19. This clonotype has more than one count but fewer than ten. Its cognate antigen is unknown. TCRdb analysed the 5' RACE reads with MiXCR anew, one entry per CDR3 protein. The sample records 390,000 or so distinct CDR3 sequences, 16% being singletons. Points from the study as a whole: Specificity for SARS-CoV-2 was not confirmed among the second-wave clones peaking on day 37. There was a balanced CD4/CD8 profile in clones contracting day 15 to 85, and later expanders leaned CD4+.

The CDR3 length is 17 residues. V trimming: 4 bases; J trimming: 4 bases; junction bases outside the gene matches: 11. Germline assignment: CDR1 SGHRS and CDR2 YFSETQ. Specimen: PBMCs or a T cell subset sorted from them (not recorded which). V gene TRBV5-1 combines with J gene TRBJ2-6, with 7 bases lining up with TRBD2. The clonotype originates from a man between 18 and 29 years old who had mild COVID-19 (a few samples of this study predate the infection). Cell type and time point are not known. CDR3: CASSAGLLVDGANVLTF. As DNA, the CDR3 is TGCGCCAGCAGCGCGGGACTATTGGTTGACGGGGCCAACGTCCTGACTTTC. The full variable domain, its missing parts supplied by reference TRBV5-1 and TRBJ2-6, is KAGVTQTPRYLIKTRGQQVTLSCSPISGHRSVSWYQQTPGQGLQFLFEYFSETQRNKGNFPGRFSGRQFSNSRSEMNVSTLELGDSALYLCASSAGLLVDGANVLTFGAGSRLTVL.